These 21 T cell receptor beta chains were all obtained from the same sample, sequenced in a study of T cell repertoires in cytomegalovirus infection. The antigens for these receptors are not known. TCRdb passed the reads through MiXCR, listing each CDR3 protein once. The profile shows 700,000 to 850,000 distinct CDR3 sequences, over 25% of them singletons. The source was cultured CD8+ T cells from PBMCs, collected from culture after CMV antigen stimulation. These receptors all stem from a human donor in good health (CMV status not recorded). Some clones in this sample may be carry-over from other donors' samples.

The rearrangement links TRBV20-1 to TRBJ2-1, with TRBD2 matching 7 bases. Per germline, CDR1 DFQATT and CDR2 SNEGSKA (reference sequence). The CDR3 covers 15 residues. With 0 bases clipped from V and 9 bases from J, the junction kept 11 bases outside the gene matches. In DNA, the CDR3 is TGCAGTGCTAGAGAACAGGTCGGGGGGATCCCTGAGCAGTTCTTC. Residues: CSAREQVGGIPEQFF.

The chain couples TRBV7-9 to TRBJ1-2; D possibly corresponds to TRBD1 (6 bases). Germline V CDR1 and CDR2: SEHNR, FQNEAQ (reference sequence). The CDR3 extends over 13 amino acids. Trimming left V 5 bases short and J 6 bases short, with 13 bases between. The CDR3 DNA reads as TGTGCCAGCAGCCCACCATGGACAGATGGCTACACCTTC. Translation: CASSPPWTDGYTF.

This clonotype turned up a few times. The J gene is TRBJ1-1, the V gene TRBV19; 9 nucleotides match TRBD1. Per the germline V gene, CDR1 is LNHDA and CDR2 is SQIVND (reference sequence). This CDR3 contains 14 residues. Unmatched junction bases numbered 5, after V lost 5 bases and J lost 4 bases. The CDR3 bases are TGTGCCAGTAGTGCCGGGACAGGGTTCACTGAAGCTTTCTTT. As protein: CASSAGTGFTEAFF.

Worth noting for this clonotype: A much more abundant neighbour one base away suggests this may be a read error. J is TRBJ2-2 and V is TRBV13, with D maybe TRBD1 (6 bases). This CDR3 has 14 residues. The ends were cut back, 4 bases at V and 2 bases at J, with 8 bases in the middle. CDR1 PRHDT and CDR2 FYEKMQ come from the germline V gene (reference sequence). CDR3 coding DNA: TGTGCCAGCAGCTCGGGACACAACACCGGGGAGCTGTTTTTT. Translating it yields CASSSGHNTGELFF.

This chain joins TRBV6-2 or TRBV6-3 and TRBJ1-4, with D hard to call. V shed 1 base and J shed 2 bases, with 8 bases lying between them. Looked up from germline, CDR1 is MNHEY and CDR2 is SVGEGT. The CDR3 length is 15 residues. Here the CDR3 reads CASSYLGETNEKLFF. In DNA, the CDR3 is TGTGCCAGCAGTTACTTAGGAGAGACTAATGAAAAACTGTTTTTT.

The chain links TRBV7-9 to TRBJ2-3; the D call may be TRBD1 or TRBD2 (6 bases each). Trimming stripped 5 bases from V and 5 bases from J, with 14 bases between. CDR1 SEHNR and CDR2 FQNEAQ come from the germline V gene (reference sequence). There are 14 residues in the CDR3. The CDR3, as DNA: TGTGCCAGCAGCCGATTGGGGGGCGGAGATACGCAGTATTTT. Amino acid sequence: CASSRLGGGDTQYF.

The chain links TRBV15 to TRBJ1-2; a possible D gene is TRBD1 (5 bases). Germline V gives CDR1 LNHNV, CDR2 YYDKDF (reference sequence). V was shortened by 3 bases and J by 4 bases, with 12 bases between the two germline ends. The CDR3 is 14 residues long. The CDR3 nucleotides are TGTGCCACCAGCAGGTGGGGGGAAGGCTATGGCTACACCTTC. This encodes CATSRWGEGYGYTF.

This clonotype showed up just a few times. This rearrangement joins TRBV6-1 to TRBJ2-5; D could derive from TRBD1 or TRBD2 (5 bases each). This CDR3 contains 15 residues. Deletions cut 6 bases from V and 9 bases from J, with 23 bases between. The germline gives CDR1 MNHNS, CDR2 SASEGT. In nucleotides, the CDR3 is TGTGCCAGCAGAGAGGCCCCTCGGGACGATTTTTCCCAGTACTTC. This sequence encodes CASREAPRDDFSQYF.

This CDR3 reads CAISESRSNQPQHF. The DNA of the CDR3 is TGTGCCATCAGTGAGAGTAGAAGCAATCAGCCCCAGCATTTT. This chain joins TRBV10-3 and TRBJ1-5; no clear D. V lost 2 bases, J lost 1 base, and 6 bases lay in between. CDR3 size: 14 residues. Germline lookup yields CDR1 ENHRY and CDR2 SYGVKD.

This rearrangement joins TRBV19 to TRBJ2-1; 8 nucleotides align to TRBD2. Trimming at V came to 3 bases and at J to 2 bases, leaving 6 bases not matched to a gene. CDR1 and CDR2 (germline): LNHDA, SQIVND (reference sequence). The CDR3 spans 16 residues. The CDR3 loop reads CASSMVAGSAYNEQFF. The CDR3, as DNA: TGTGCCAGTAGTATGGTAGCGGGGAGCGCCTACAATGAGCAGTTCTTC.

This clonotype came up many times. The chain links TRBV7-9 to TRBJ2-7; tentatively, D is TRBD1 (6 bases). From germline, CDR1 is SEHNR and CDR2 FQNEAQ (reference sequence). The length of the CDR3 is 15 residues. V shed 5 bases and J shed 0 bases, with 14 bases lying between them. The CDR3 region is CASSPRTESSYEQYF. CDR3 nucleotide sequence: TGTGCCAGCAGCCCGCGGACAGAGAGCTCCTACGAGCAGTACTTC.

The V and J genes are TRBV2 and TRBJ2-1; D possibly matches TRBD1 or TRBD2 (5 bases each). V dropped 6 bases and J dropped 8 bases, with 20 bases sitting between them. Germline V CDR1 and CDR2: SNHLY, FYNNEI. The CDR3 covers 15 residues. CDR3 DNA sequence: TGTGCCAGCAGCCCCCCTGTGAGTCGAGGGGATGAGCAGTTCTTC. Its translation is CASSPPVSRGDEQFF.

The chain employs TRBV4-1 and TRBJ2-5; D may be TRBD1 (6 bases). The CDR3 sequence is 15 residues long. Trimming pared 2 bases from V and 4 bases from J, leaving 14 bases between. Germline CDR1 MGHRA, CDR2 YSYEKL. The CDR3 nucleotides are TGCGCCAGCAGCCAATATCTGGGGGCTGGAGAGACCCAGTACTTC. This encodes CASSQYLGAGETQYF.

The rearrangement joins TRBV4-2 to TRBJ1-1; D is undetermined. The V gene's germline CDR1 is LGHNA and CDR2 YNFKEQ. CDR3 length: 14 amino acids. V gave up 0 bases and J gave up 5 bases, with 10 bases separating them. The CDR3 region is CASSQDWTGTEAFF. CDR3 bases: TGTGCCAGCAGCCAAGACTGGACGGGGACTGAAGCTTTCTTT.

The genes are TRBV7-9 and TRBJ2-7, with TRBD1 matching over 11 bases. Germline assignment: CDR1 SEHNR and CDR2 FQNEAQ (reference sequence). This CDR3 is built from 13 residues. V trimming: 4 bases; J trimming: 7 bases; junction bases outside the gene matches: 3. CDR3 loop: CASSSGQGEEQYF. In DNA form, the CDR3 reads TGTGCCAGCAGCTCGGGACAGGGGGAAGAGCAGTACTTC.

V and J are TRBV27 and TRBJ1-5, with D uncertain. The CDR3 extends over 14 amino acids. V was pared by 5 bases and J by 4 bases, with 12 bases between. Germline V gene sequence: CDR1 MNHEY, CDR2 SMNVEV (reference sequence). The DNA of the CDR3 is TGTGCCAGCAGTCCGGGGAACGCTAATCAGCCCCAGCATTTT. Translated, it gives CASSPGNANQPQHF.

This clonotype was detected only a few times. The chain combines TRBV27 with TRBJ1-1; possible D gene TRBD1, 5 bases. Per germline, CDR1 MNHEY and CDR2 SMNVEV (reference sequence). V was clipped by 2 bases and J by 2 bases, with 15 bases between them. The CDR3 sequence is 16 residues long. The CDR3 region has the DNA TGTGCCAGCAGTTTACCCCCCGGGGGGGTTAACACTGAAGCTTTCTTT. It is translated as CASSLPPGGVNTEAFF.

The chain combines TRBV12-3 or TRBV12-4 with TRBJ2-5, with D possibly being TRBD2 (6 bases). Trimming removed 2 bases from V and 10 bases from J, with 17 bases in between. The CDR3 loop spans 14 amino acids. The CDR3: CASSLTGPGDFQYF. Written as DNA, the CDR3 is TGTGCCAGCAGTTTAACTGGGCCGGGAGATTTCCAGTACTTC.

The chain couples TRBV12-5 to TRBJ1-1; perhaps TRBD1 as D (5 bases). With 0 bases removed from V and 4 bases from J, the gap between germline ends came to 15 bases. Germline V gene sequence: CDR1 LGHNT, CDR2 FRNRAP. CDR3 length: 16 residues. CDR3 region: CASGLVLGREPTEAFF. The CDR3 region has the DNA TGTGCTAGTGGTTTGGTACTGGGGCGCGAGCCCACTGAAGCTTTCTTT.

The chain has TRBV29-1 and TRBJ1-1, with TRBD1 matching 8 bases. With 5 bases clipped from V and 6 bases from J, the junction kept 8 bases outside the gene matches. The germline CDR1 and CDR2 sequences are SQVTM and ANQGSEA. The CDR3 consists of 13 residues. CDR3 bases: TGCAGCGTTCACCCTGGACAGGGCTCTGAAGCTTTCTTT. This sequence encodes CSVHPGQGSEAFF.

This clonotype showed up just a few times. V is TRBV5-4 and J is TRBJ2-7; D unclear. With 4 bases removed from V and 3 bases from J, the gap between germline ends came to 11 bases. Germline values: CDR1 SGHNT, CDR2 YYREEE (reference sequence). The CDR3 runs to 13 residues. As DNA, the CDR3 is TGTGCCAGCAGCCTAGACGGAGACTACGAGCAGTACGTC. This translates into CASSLDGDYEQYV.